Presented here are 21 T cell receptor beta chains from one specimen sequenced in a study of blood T cell repertoires in COVID-19. The protocol was immunoSEQ multiplex PCR, while the TCRdb copy is restricted to in-frame clones and leaves out a portion. The sample lists some 160,000 clones, more than 70% occurring once. The sample taken for sequencing was peripheral blood. The receptors stem from a man aged 50 to 59 who had recovered from COVID-19.

The V and J genes are TRBV19 and TRBJ2-2; possibly TRBD1 for D (6 bases). The V and J ends lost 3 bases and 6 bases respectively, with 17 bases between them. Germline CDR1 LNHDA, CDR2 SQIVND (reference sequence). The CDR3 has 16 residues. CDR3 nucleotide sequence: TGTGCCAGTAGTATGGGGACACAGGGATACGCCGGGGAGCTGTTTTTT. Protein sequence: CASSMGTQGYAGELFF.

The chain uses TRBV7-6 and TRBJ1-4, with 9 bases lining up with TRBD1. The length of the CDR3 is 14 residues. Looked up from germline, CDR1 is SGHVS and CDR2 is FNYEAQ. V was clipped by 5 bases and J by 5 bases; unmatched bases: 3. CDR3 DNA: TGTGCCAGCAGCCTGGGGACAGGGAATGAAAAACTGTTTTTT. Residues: CASSLGTGNEKLFF.

This chain connects TRBV7-2 to TRBJ1-1; D remains ambiguous. The CDR3 is 15 residues long. With 5 bases removed from V and 0 bases from J, the gap between germline ends came to 13 bases. Germline values: CDR1 SGHTA, CDR2 FQGNSA. In DNA form, the CDR3 reads TGTGCCAGCAGCCTAAACGGGGTCATGAACACTGAAGCTTTCTTT. The encoded protein is CASSLNGVMNTEAFF.

The chain couples TRBV5-5 to TRBJ2-4; D ambiguous. This CDR3 region has 18 residues. The ends were cut back, 0 bases at V and 0 bases at J, with 16 bases in the middle. Per the germline V gene, CDR1 is SGHKS and CDR2 is YYEKEE (reference sequence). The CDR3 nucleotides are TGTGCCAGCAGCTTGGCAGGAATTGCTACCTTAGCCAAAAACATTCAGTACTTC. It is translated as CASSLAGIATLAKNIQYF.

The chain employs TRBV5-4 and TRBJ1-2, with 7 bases lining up with TRBD1. The V gene end was trimmed by 4 bases and the J gene end by 4 bases; junction bases not matched to a gene: 7. The CDR3 consists of 14 residues. In germline, CDR1 is SGHNT, CDR2 YYREEE (reference sequence). The CDR3 sequence is CASSQTGTGYGYTF. The DNA for the CDR3 is TGTGCCAGCAGCCAGACAGGGACGGGCTATGGCTACACCTTC.

This chain links TRBV29-1 with TRBJ2-2; D is undetermined. This CDR3 is 11 amino acids long. Deletions cut 7 bases from V and 7 bases from J, with 10 bases between. Per germline, CDR1 SQVTM and CDR2 ANQGSEA. The CDR3 DNA reads TGCAGCGGTCGTGGGCACGGGGAGCTGTTTTTT. Translation gives CSGRGHGELFF.

A note on this clone: Other DNA sequences of this sample code for an identical CDR3. The chain carries TRBV5-1 and TRBJ2-7; D is unresolved. This CDR3 comprises 14 residues. Per germline, CDR1 SGHRS and CDR2 YFSETQ. V was cut by 0 bases and J by 2 bases, with 9 bases left in between. CDR3 residues: CASSLVVAPYEQYF. CDR3 nucleotide sequence: TGCGCCAGCAGCTTGGTTGTGGCCCCCTACGAGCAGTACTTC. Full variable domain (missing parts from reference TRBV5-1 and TRBJ2-7): KAGVTQTPRYLIKTRGQQVTLSCSPISGHRSVSWYQQTPGQGLQFLFEYFSETQRNKGNFPGRFSGRQFSNSRSEMNVSTLELGDSALYLCASSLVVAPYEQYFGPGTRLTVT.

The rearrangement links TRBV6-1 to TRBJ1-5; a weak D match, TRBD1 (6 bases). Germline values: CDR1 MNHNS, CDR2 SASEGT. V was clipped by 3 bases and J by 5 bases, with 14 bases between them. This CDR3 is 15 amino acids long. CDR3 in DNA: TGTGCCAGCAGTGATGTTGGGGGCTGGGATCAGCCCCAGCATTTT. Translation gives CASSDVGGWDQPQHF.

Only one count was recorded for this clone. The chain uses TRBV5-5 and TRBJ2-4; 11 bases are shared with TRBD2. This CDR3 is 16 amino acids long. Germline V gene lookup returns CDR1 SGHKS and CDR2 YYEKEE (reference sequence). V dropped 0 bases and J dropped 9; count of bases not matched to a gene: 8. CDR3 sequence: CASSLGSGGAGTIQYF. The CDR3 DNA reads as TGTGCCAGCAGCTTGGGTAGCGGGGGGGCCGGGACCATTCAGTACTTC.

The chain links TRBV7-8 to TRBJ2-7; the match to TRBD1 covers 8 bases. CDR1 and CDR2 (germline): SGHVS, FQNEAQ. V trimming: 5 bases; J trimming: 3 bases; junction bases outside the gene matches: 6. The CDR3 covers 14 residues. Here the CDR3 DNA reads TGTGCCAGCAGCCCAACAGGGGGTCTCTACGAGCAGTACTTC. The encoded protein is CASSPTGGLYEQYF.

J is TRBJ1-2 and V is TRBV5-8, with 8 bases fitting TRBD1. The CDR3 has 14 residues. V lost 4 bases and J lost 2; bases outside the gene matches: 4. Germline loops: CDR1 SGHTS, CDR2 YDEGEE. Written as DNA, the CDR3 is TGTGCCAGCAGCCCGCAGGGGGCGAACTATGGCTACACCTTC. This codes for CASSPQGANYGYTF.

The V gene is TRBV5-4, the J gene TRBJ2-3, with a weak D call TRBD2 (7 bases). The V end lost 8 bases, the J end lost 0 bases, and 19 bases lay between the germline ends. The germline gives CDR1 SGHNT, CDR2 YYREEE (reference sequence). This CDR3 region has 16 residues. The CDR3 DNA sequence: TGTGCCAGTTCTAGCGGTGGGGGCTTTAGCACAGATACGCAGTATTTT. This encodes CASSSGGGFSTDTQYF.

The chain uses TRBV19 and TRBJ2-6, with D possibly matching TRBD1 (6 bases). CDR3 length: 14 residues. CDR1 is LNHDA and CDR2 is SQIVND in the germline V gene (reference sequence). The germline V and J ends were trimmed by 10 bases and 1 base, with 11 bases remaining between them. CDR3: CATRQGSGANVLTF. The CDR3 nucleotides read TGTGCCACCCGTCAGGGGTCTGGGGCCAACGTCCTGACTTTC.

The chain combines TRBV5-1 with TRBJ1-1, with a weak D call TRBD1 (5 bases). The germline V gene has CDR1 SGHRS and CDR2 YFSETQ. V shed 4 bases and J shed 0 bases, with 13 bases lying between them. The CDR3 consists of 15 residues. The CDR3 nucleotides read TGCGCCAGCAGCCTTACAGGACCGATGAACACTGAAGCTTTCTTT. It specifies CASSLTGPMNTEAFF.

The chain carries TRBV4-1 and TRBJ2-3; 8 positions match TRBD1. CDR1 MGHRA and CDR2 YSYEKL come from the germline V gene. V lost 4 bases to trimming and J lost 11 bases; unmatched junction nucleotides: 2. This CDR3 region has 11 residues. CDR3 in DNA: TGCGCCAGCAGCCTGGACAGGGAGCAGTATTTT. This encodes CASSLDREQYF.

V is TRBV7-2 and J is TRBJ1-1; no clear D. V lost 5 bases and J lost 1, with 8 bases in between. The CDR3 runs to 13 residues. In germline, CDR1 is SGHTA, CDR2 FQGNSA. Here the CDR3 DNA reads TGTGCCAGCAGCCTAACAGCGAACACTGAAGCTTTCTTT. Its translation is CASSLTANTEAFF.

V and J are TRBV4-1 and TRBJ2-1; perhaps TRBD2 as D (6 bases). The V gene's germline CDR1 is MGHRA and CDR2 YSYEKL. V shed 0 bases and J shed 2 bases, with 14 bases lying between them. This CDR3 is 17 amino acids long. The CDR3 protein is CASSQDRTGVPYNEQFF. The CDR3 nucleotides read TGCGCCAGCAGCCAAGATCGTACGGGGGTACCCTACAATGAGCAGTTCTTC.

The chain is built from TRBV19 and TRBJ1-1; 8 nucleotides agree with TRBD1. Germline CDR1 LNHDA, CDR2 SQIVND (reference sequence). V lost 4 bases to trimming and J lost 7 bases; unmatched junction nucleotides: 11. CDR3 length: 15 residues. CDR3 coding DNA: TGTGCCAGTAGTACCCGACAGGGGAAGCCCCTTGAAGCTTTCTTT. This translates into CASSTRQGKPLEAFF.

This chain uses TRBV6-5 with TRBJ2-3; 14 bases match TRBD2. This CDR3 comprises 15 residues. Germline V gene lookup returns CDR1 MNHEY and CDR2 SVGAGI. J lost 5 bases, V lost 6 bases, and 4 bases had no gene match. The CDR3 region is CASSPGTSGRDTQYF. The CDR3 region has the DNA TGTGCCAGCAGCCCCGGGACTAGCGGGAGAGATACGCAGTATTTT.

The chain links TRBV7-8 to TRBJ1-3; 7 bases align to TRBD1. V lost 5 bases to trimming and J lost 0 bases; unmatched junction nucleotides: 7. The germline V gene encodes CDR1 SGHVS and CDR2 FQNEAQ. The CDR3 has 16 residues. The CDR3 DNA is TGTGCCAGCAGCGGCCGGACAGGAGTCTCTGGAAACACCATATATTTT. Amino acid sequence: CASSGRTGVSGNTIYF.

V is TRBV3-1 (or the pseudogene TRBV3-2) and J is TRBJ2-7; 13 nucleotides agree with TRBD2. J gave up 7 bases and V 5 bases, and 8 bases lay outside the gene matches. Germline V gene data show CDR1 as LGHDT and CDR2 as YNNKEL (reference sequence). The CDR3 spans 15 residues. The CDR3 DNA reads as TGTGCCAGCAGCGCCCGGACTAGCGGGAGTCGGGAGCAGTACTTC. It encodes CASSARTSGSREQYF.